This T cell receptor beta chain comes out of a study of T cell responses to AZD1222 COVID-19 vaccine. For the study at large: Second-dose intervals of approximately 4 or approximately 12 weeks were pooled.

The assay was immunoSEQ multiplex PCR, and TCRdb's table has in-frame clones only and misses some. The table lists 110,000 to 150,000 clones, 85% to 90% of them singletons. With regard to this clone: Its specificity is unknown.

Points from the study as a whole: Spike-specific TCR breadth and depth rose after two AZD1222 doses. Repertoires were collected only later (after the peak T cell response had occurred). Baseline serology detected seropositivity in only five or six AZD1222 recipients.

The length of the CDR3 is 15 residues. Trimming cost V 6 bases and J 4 bases; bases outside gene matches: 8. Germline loops: CDR1 MNHEY, CDR2 SVGAGI. The sample in question was peripheral blood, obtained on day 0 of AZD1222 vaccination. The receptor was derived from an adult in good health. This chain uses TRBV6-5 with TRBJ2-2; 7 positions agree with TRBD1. The CDR3 loop reads CASRRLTGFTGELFF. The DNA of the CDR3 is TGTGCCAGCAGACGACTGACAGGGTTCACCGGGGAGCTGTTTTTT.